Below, 21 T cell receptor beta chains from the same sample are listed, as sequenced in a study of shared clonotypes between healthy human individuals. Cells designated naive CD8 were CD45RO-negative and were positively selected for CCR7, with terminally differentiated effector memory CD45RA+ cells excluded. Libraries were prepared by immunoSEQ multiplex PCR; TCRdb keeps only in-frame clonotypes and omits some of them. The sample lists millions of clones, about 95% seen once, with approximately 1.2% in the top ten. The sample taken for sequencing was naive CD8+ T cells sorted from blood. These receptors were collected from a man younger than 30 in good health.

The chain is built from TRBV5-4 and TRBJ1-1; D possibly corresponds to TRBD1 (5 bases). The CDR3 contains 16 residues. V lost 4 bases, J lost 2 bases, and 18 bases lay in between. CDR1 is SGHNT, CDR2 YYREEE, per germline (reference sequence). CDR3 DNA sequence: TGTGCCAGCAGCGAAGGGCCAGGGACTCCTAACACTGAAGCTTTCTTT. This translates into CASSEGPGTPNTEAFF. The whole variable domain, filled in from reference TRBV5-4 and TRBJ1-1, reads ETGVTQSPTHLIKTRGQQVTLRCSSQSGHNTVSWYQQALGQGPQFIFQYYREEENGRGNFPPRFSGLQFPNYSSELNVNALELDDSALYLCASSEGPGTPNTEAFFGQGTRLTVV.

This chain links TRBV7-9 with TRBJ1-2; 10 positions agree with TRBD1. This CDR3 is 14 amino acids long. The J segment lost 8 bases and the V segment lost 4 bases, leaving 7 bases of the junction unmatched. Germline V lookup: CDR1 SEHNR, CDR2 FQNEAQ (reference sequence). The CDR3 reads CASSSPGTGVGYTF. CDR3 DNA sequence: TGTGCCAGCAGCTCACCCGGGACAGGGGTCGGCTACACCTTC. Full variable domain (remainder filled in from reference TRBV7-9 and TRBJ1-2): DTGVSQNPRHKITKRGQNVTFRCDPISEHNRLYWYRQTLGQGPEFLTYFQNEAQLEKSRLLSDRFSAERPKGSFSTLEIQRTEQGDSAMYLCASSSPGTGVGYTFGSGTRLTVV.

This rearrangement joins TRBV15 to TRBJ2-2, with 12 bases fitting TRBD2. The germline V gene has CDR1 LNHNV and CDR2 YYDKDF (reference sequence). Germline trimming cut 5 bases from V and 3 bases from J; bases unmatched to any gene: 4. The CDR3 has 16 amino acids. The chain's CDR3 is CATSVGTSGHTGELFF. The CDR3 DNA reads TGTGCCACCAGCGTAGGGACTAGCGGGCACACCGGGGAGCTGTTTTTT.

The chain carries TRBV6-6 and TRBJ2-2, with 8 bases matching TRBD2. This CDR3 comprises 16 residues. CDR1 and CDR2 (germline): MNHNY, SVGAGI (reference sequence). Losses at the gene ends were 0 bases for V and 3 bases for J; bases not matched to a gene: 3. The CDR3 here is CASSYSAGGHTGELFF. The CDR3 nucleotides are TGTGCCAGCAGTTACTCGGCGGGGGGCCACACCGGGGAGCTGTTTTTT.

The rearrangement uses TRBV28 and TRBJ1-5, with D possibly TRBD1 on 6 matching bases. This CDR3 comprises 16 residues. V lost 1 base and J lost 0, with 10 bases in between. CDR1 is MDHEN, CDR2 SYDVKM, per germline. CDR3 amino acids: CASSLFQGYSNQPQHF. DNA for the CDR3: TGTGCCAGCAGTTTATTCCAGGGGTATAGCAATCAGCCCCAGCATTTT.

This clone was seen a single time. The gene calls are TRBV28 and TRBJ2-7; 7 bases are a match to TRBD2. V was clipped by 1 base and J by 4 bases; unmatched bases: 4. This CDR3 has 14 amino acids. Germline CDR1 and CDR2: MDHEN and SYDVKM. CDR3 nucleotide sequence: TGTGCCAGCAGTTTATCGGGGAGGGTTTACGAGCAGTACTTC. The encoded protein is CASSLSGRVYEQYF.

This chain connects TRBV7-3 to TRBJ2-3; 7 bases align to TRBD2. Germline V lookup: CDR1 SGHTA, CDR2 FQGTGA. Trimming cost V 5 bases and J 4 bases; bases outside gene matches: 9. This CDR3 is built from 15 residues. CDR3 bases: TGTGCCAGCAGCGAAGGGACTAATCTGGCAGATACGCAGTATTTT. Its translation: CASSEGTNLADTQYF.

In its sample, this clone was seen once. J is TRBJ2-1 and V is TRBV21-1. TRBV21-1 is a recognized pseudogene. The CDR3 has 12 residues. The CDR3 protein is CASSIGSNEQFF. The DNA for the CDR3 is TGTGCCAGCAGCATAGGTAGCAATGAGCAGTTCTTC.

V is TRBV30 and J is TRBJ2-3; 8 positions match TRBD1. V lost 0 bases and J lost 0; bases outside the gene matches: 5. CDR1 is GTSNPN, CDR2 SVGIG, per germline (reference sequence). The CDR3 is made up of 16 amino acids. This CDR3 is CAWSVRTGRSTDTQYF. CDR3 bases: TGTGCCTGGAGTGTACGGACAGGGCGAAGCACAGATACGCAGTATTTT.

The rearrangement links TRBV5-1 to TRBJ2-1; 9 bases agree with TRBD2. This CDR3 has 17 amino acids. Germline loops: CDR1 SGHRS, CDR2 YFSETQ. V was clipped by 0 bases and J by 6 bases; unmatched bases: 10. The CDR3 DNA reads TGCGCCAGCAGCTTGGGGACTAGCGCCGCTTTACCCAATGAGCAGTTCTTC. It yields the protein CASSLGTSAALPNEQFF.

V and J are TRBV27 and TRBJ2-2, with D unclear. The CDR3 length is 16 residues. With 5 bases removed from V and 2 bases from J, the gap between germline ends came to 15 bases. CDR1 MNHEY and CDR2 SMNVEV come from the germline V gene (reference sequence). The CDR3 DNA follows: TGTGCCAGCAGTGCCTGGGCAGGTCTTAACACCGGGGAGCTGTTTTTT. This sequence encodes CASSAWAGLNTGELFF.

The sample holds one count of this clone. The V and J genes are TRBV29-1 and TRBJ1-2; 7 positions agree with TRBD1. Germline trimming cut 3 bases from V and 6 bases from J; bases unmatched to any gene: 10. The CDR3 has 14 residues. Germline V gene sequence: CDR1 SQVTM, CDR2 ANQGSEA. The CDR3 bases are TGCAGCGTTGATCGGTCAGGGGGGGAAGATGGCTACACCTTC. This gives the protein CSVDRSGGEDGYTF.

The chain's CDR3 is CASSWGATGELFF. In DNA form, the CDR3 reads TGTGCCAGCAGCTGGGGGGCCACCGGGGAGCTGTTTTTT. The rearrangement uses TRBV5-4 and TRBJ2-2, with D tentatively TRBD1 or TRBD2 (6 bases each). Trimming took 3 bases from V and 4 from J, leaving 7 bases between them. Germline V gene lookup returns CDR1 SGHNT and CDR2 YYREEE (reference sequence). This CDR3 contains 13 residues.

In the case of this clone: Other DNA sequences from this sample encode an identical CDR3 as well. The chain couples TRBV5-1 to TRBJ2-7; 9 nucleotides line up with TRBD1. With 1 base clipped from V and 3 bases from J, the junction kept 2 bases outside the gene matches. Germline CDR1 is SGHRS and CDR2 is YFSETQ. The CDR3 has 14 amino acids. The CDR3 bases are TGCGCCAGCAGCTTGTCGACAGGGGGCTACGAGCAGTACTTC. This gives the protein CASSLSTGGYEQYF.

The V gene is TRBV4-1, the J gene TRBJ1-1; D is possibly TRBD1 (5 bases). V was trimmed by 3 bases and J by 2 bases, leaving 13 bases between them. There are 15 residues in the CDR3. In germline, CDR1 is MGHRA, CDR2 YSYEKL. The DNA of the CDR3 is TGCGCCAGCAGCCAGCGCCCGGGACTAAACACTGAAGCTTTCTTT. It encodes CASSQRPGLNTEAFF.

The DNA for the CDR3 is TGTGCCAGCAGTACCACCTTGCCGGGACAGGGATCCTACGAGCAGTACTTC. Encoded protein: CASSTTLPGQGSYEQYF. The chain uses TRBV2 and TRBJ2-7; TRBD1 aligns across 9 bases. With 5 bases clipped from V and 1 base from J, the junction kept 12 bases outside the gene matches. The CDR3 is made up of 17 amino acids. Germline V lookup: CDR1 SNHLY, CDR2 FYNNEI.

The genes are TRBV7-3 and TRBJ2-3; perhaps TRBD1 as D (5 bases). The germline V and J ends were trimmed by 3 bases and 3 bases, with 16 bases remaining between them. Germline V gene lookup returns CDR1 SGHTA and CDR2 FQGTGA. The CDR3 is 16 amino acids. CDR3 sequence reads: CASSFSGHQGTDTQYF. The DNA for the CDR3 is TGTGCCAGCAGCTTTTCGGGCCACCAGGGTACAGATACGCAGTATTTT.

A word on this clone: Other DNA sequences in this sample translate to the same CDR3. The V gene is TRBV5-4, the J gene TRBJ1-2, with D possibly being TRBD1 (6 bases). Looked up from germline, CDR1 is SGHNT and CDR2 is YYREEE (reference sequence). The CDR3 covers 14 residues. Trimming pared 0 bases from V and 3 bases from J, leaving 9 bases between. CDR3 DNA: TGTGCCAGCAGCTTGGGTCCAGGGGACTATGGCTACACCTTC. Translating it yields CASSLGPGDYGYTF.

This clone was counted a single time. This CDR3 is also generated by other DNA sequences in the sample. The CDR3 nucleotides read TGTGCCAGCAGTTACAGGGAAGGGCGGACTGAAGCTTTCTTT. Translation: CASSYREGRTEAFF. The chain recombines TRBV6-5 with TRBJ1-1; the D is unclear. There are 14 residues in the CDR3. Trimming stripped 2 bases from V and 5 bases from J, with 12 bases between. Germline CDR1 MNHEY, CDR2 SVGAGI.

On this clone: The same CDR3 can be traced to other DNA sequences in this sample. This chain connects TRBV4-1 to TRBJ1-5; 9 nucleotides align to TRBD1. The V gene end was trimmed by 1 base and the J gene end by 7 bases; junction bases not matched to a gene: 5. Germline V lookup: CDR1 MGHRA, CDR2 YSYEKL. The length of the CDR3 is 15 residues. The CDR3 protein is CASSQAGQGIQPQHF. In nucleotides, the CDR3 is TGCGCCAGCAGCCAAGCGGGACAGGGAATACAGCCCCAGCATTTT.

This clone appeared once. The V and J genes are TRBV7-2 and TRBJ1-3; D is ambiguous. V was cut by 6 bases and J by 0 bases, with 6 bases left in between. This CDR3 is 13 amino acids long. The germline V gene has CDR1 SGHTA and CDR2 FQGNSA. The CDR3 loop reads CASRQSSGNTIYF. The CDR3 DNA follows: TGTGCCAGCAGACAGAGCTCTGGAAACACCATATATTTT.